Listed here are 8 T cell receptor beta chains from one sample, sequenced in a study of blood T cell repertoires in COVID-19 (dated by TCRdb to 2019 to 2021). Library prep was done by the immunoSEQ multiplex PCR assay. TCRdb's version of the immuneACCESS table is confined to in-frame rearrangements and falls short of the full clone set. An unresolved V gene accounts for under half of the shortfall where checked; the remainder is of unknown origin. The sample table lists about 170,000 clones, 84% of them with a count of one. The ten largest clones capture about 8% of the sample. Sequenced input: peripheral blood. The receptors were sampled from a man aged 35-49 years who had recovered from COVID-19.

Worth noting for this clone: The sample carries other DNA sequences with the same CDR3. The chain couples TRBV11-3 to TRBJ2-7, with D possibly matching TRBD2 (6 bases). Germline assignment: CDR1 SGHNT and CDR2 YENEEA. The V end lost 5 bases, the J end lost 1 base, and 12 bases lay between the germline ends. The CDR3 sequence is 14 residues long. In DNA, the CDR3 is TGTGCCAGCAGCCTGGGGGGAGGTTCCTACGAGCAGTACTTC. This gives the protein CASSLGGGSYEQYF.

The rearrangement uses TRBV29-1 and TRBJ2-5, with 14 bases lining up with TRBD2. V shed 7 bases and J 4 bases; nucleotides not matched to a gene: 2. The CDR3 has 13 amino acids. Per the germline V gene, CDR1 is SQVTM and CDR2 is ANQGSEA. The CDR3 bases are TGCAGCGGTGGACTAGCGGGGGGAGAGACCCAGTACTTC. Protein sequence: CSGGLAGGETQYF.

The chain links TRBV4-1 to TRBJ2-5, with 9 bases that match TRBD2. After removal of 1 base from V and 6 bases from J, the junction contained 15 bases not matched to a gene. This CDR3 has 18 amino acids. Germline CDR1 reads MGHRA; CDR2 reads YSYEKL. DNA for the CDR3: TGCGCCAGCAGCCAAGTCCCAGAAGGCGGGGGGGGCCTACAGACCCAGTACTTC. As protein: CASSQVPEGGGGLQTQYF.

V usage is TRBV7-2 and J usage is TRBJ2-7; D gene uncertain. Trimming cost V 0 bases and J 0 bases, with 9 bases left between them. Germline values: CDR1 SGHTA, CDR2 FQGNSA. This CDR3 contains 15 residues. The CDR3 region is CASSLAVTSSYEQYF. CDR3 nucleotides: TGTGCCAGCAGCTTAGCGGTCACAAGCTCCTACGAGCAGTACTTC.

V usage is TRBV25-1 and J usage is TRBJ1-1; 10 bases are a match to TRBD1. CDR1 and CDR2 (germline): MGHDK, SYGVNS. Unmatched junction bases numbered 4, after V lost 7 bases and J lost 2 bases. This CDR3 has 14 amino acids. The DNA of the CDR3 is TGTGCCAGCACCAGACAGGGGGCCAACACTGAAGCTTTCTTT. Residues: CASTRQGANTEAFF.

This rearrangement joins TRBV21-1 to TRBJ1-5. TRBV21-1 is a documented pseudogene. The CDR3 has 16 residues. The CDR3 DNA reads as TGTGCCAGCAGCAAAGGTTGGGAGGAACGCAATCAGCCCCAGCATTTT. Encoded protein: CASSKGWEERNQPQHF.

This rearrangement joins TRBV6-2 or TRBV6-3 to TRBJ2-3; TRBD2 aligns across 10 bases. The V and J ends lost 2 bases and 4 bases, in that order; junction bases with no gene match: 15. Looked up from germline, CDR1 is MNHEY and CDR2 is SVGEGT. The CDR3 loop spans 19 amino acids. The CDR3 is CASSYILGLAWTEADTQYF. The CDR3 DNA sequence: TGTGCCAGCAGTTACATTTTGGGACTAGCGTGGACCGAGGCAGATACGCAGTATTTT.

The chain recombines TRBV9 with TRBJ2-1; D may be TRBD1 (6 bases). The CDR3 totals 14 residues. From germline, CDR1 is SGDLS and CDR2 YYNGEE. Trimming removed 4 bases at V and 4 bases at J, with 12 bases between. Written as DNA, the CDR3 is TGTGCCAGCAGCCCCCTAGGGGGATACAATGAGCAGTTCTTC. Its translation: CASSPLGGYNEQFF. The whole variable domain, remainder taken from reference TRBV9 and TRBJ2-1, is DSGVTQTPKHLITATGQRVTLRCSPRSGDLSVYWYQQSLDQGLQFLIQYYNGEERAKGNILERFSAQQFPDLHSELNLSSLELGDSALYFCASSPLGGYNEQFFGPGTRLTVL.